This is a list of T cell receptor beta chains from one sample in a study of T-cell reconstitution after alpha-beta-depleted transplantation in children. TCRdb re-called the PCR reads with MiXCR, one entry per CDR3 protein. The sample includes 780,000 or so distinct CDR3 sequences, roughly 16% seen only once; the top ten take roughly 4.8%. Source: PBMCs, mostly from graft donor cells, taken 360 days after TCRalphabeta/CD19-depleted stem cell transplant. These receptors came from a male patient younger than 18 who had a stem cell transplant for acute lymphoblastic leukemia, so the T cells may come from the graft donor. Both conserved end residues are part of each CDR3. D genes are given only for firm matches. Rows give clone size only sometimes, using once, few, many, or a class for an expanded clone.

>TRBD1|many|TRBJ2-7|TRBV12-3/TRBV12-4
CASSFDRGYEQYF
TGTGCCAGCAGCTTTGACAGGGGGTACGAGCAGTACTTC
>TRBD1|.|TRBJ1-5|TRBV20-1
CSALVPGTGFWSNQPQHF
TGCAGTGCCCTAGTACCCGGGACAGGGTTTTGGAGCAATCAGCCCCAGCATTTT
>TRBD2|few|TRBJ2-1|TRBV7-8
CASRGLAYNEQFF
TGTGCCAGCCGCGGACTAGCGTACAATGAGCAGTTCTTC
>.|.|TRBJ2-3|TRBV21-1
CASIKIRDRGPGAPDTQYF
TGTGCCAGCATCAAAATCCGGGACAGGGGGCCGGGAGCACCAGATACGCAGTATTTT
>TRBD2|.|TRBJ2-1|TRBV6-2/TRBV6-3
CASSYGRIKRTSGNNEQFF
TGTGCCAGCAGTTACGGCCGAATAAAGAGAACTAGCGGTAACAATGAGCAGTTCTTC
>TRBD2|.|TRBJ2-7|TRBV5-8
CASSRAGLAGGEQYF
TGTGCCAGCAGCCGGGCGGGACTAGCGGGAGGCGAGCAGTACTTC
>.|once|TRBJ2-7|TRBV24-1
CATSDEFYEQYF
TGTGCCACCAGTGATGAGTTTTACGAGCAGTACTTC
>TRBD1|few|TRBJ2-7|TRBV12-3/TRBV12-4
CASRTGWGSYEQYF
TGTGCCAGCAGGACAGGGTGGGGCTCCTACGAGCAGTACTTC
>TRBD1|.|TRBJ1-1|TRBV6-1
CASRTTGANTEAFF
TGTGCCAGCAGAACGACAGGGGCGAACACTGAAGCTTTCTTT
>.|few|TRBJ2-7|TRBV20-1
CSASWEQVFYEQYF
TGCAGTGCTAGTTGGGAACAAGTTTTCTACGAGCAGTACTTC
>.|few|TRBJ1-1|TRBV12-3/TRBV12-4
CASRLDTMNTEAFF
TGTGCCAGCAGACTGGACACCATGAACACTGAAGCTTTCTTT
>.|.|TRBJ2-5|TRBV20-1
CSARDRKETQYF
TGCAGTGCTAGAGACAGAAAAGAGACCCAGTACTTC
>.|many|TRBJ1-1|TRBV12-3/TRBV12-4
CASSFRSPNTEAFF
TGTGCCAGCAGTTTCCGGAGCCCGAACACTGAAGCTTTCTTT
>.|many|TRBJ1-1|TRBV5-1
CASSLGTGAEAFF
TGCGCCAGCAGCTTGGGGACGGGGGCTGAAGCTTTCTTT
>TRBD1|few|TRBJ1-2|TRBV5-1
CASSSRRQGYGYTF
TGCGCCAGCAGCTCGAGAAGACAGGGCTATGGCTACACCTTC
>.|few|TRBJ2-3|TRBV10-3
CAISEFGFTDTQYF
TGTGCCATCAGTGAGTTCGGGTTCACAGATACGCAGTATTTT
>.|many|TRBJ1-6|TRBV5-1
CASRWDQRNSPLHF
TGCGCCAGCAGATGGGACCAGAGGAATTCACCCCTCCACTTT
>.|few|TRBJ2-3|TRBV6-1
CASGPPTLLAQYF
TGTGCCAGCGGTCCCCCTACCCTACTTGCGCAGTATTTT
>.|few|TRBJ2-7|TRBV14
CASSRRRGTLWKGLHLQYF
TGTGCCAGCAGCCGGCGACGGGGTACTTTATGGAAGGGCCTCCATCTGCAGTACTTC
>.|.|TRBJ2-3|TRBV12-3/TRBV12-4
CASSLGSPTTQYF
TGTGCCAGCAGTTTGGGCAGCCCGACTACGCAGTATTTT
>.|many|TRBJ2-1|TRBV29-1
CSVDRKSGSYNEQFF
TGCAGCGTTGACCGTAAATCCGGTTCCTACAATGAGCAGTTCTTC
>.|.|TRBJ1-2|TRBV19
CASRSPPGDYGYTF
TGTGCCAGTAGAAGTCCTCCTGGGGACTATGGCTACACCTTC
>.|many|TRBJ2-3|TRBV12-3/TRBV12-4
CASSLGGITDTQYF
TGTGCCAGCAGTTTAGGAGGGATCACAGATACGCAGTATTTT
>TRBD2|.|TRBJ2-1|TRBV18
CASSPAGLGYNEQFF
TGTGCCAGCTCACCAGCAGGACTAGGCTACAATGAGCAGTTCTTC
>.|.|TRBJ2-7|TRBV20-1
CSVLQRHSYEQYF
TGCAGCGTACTCCAGCGCCACTCCTACGAGCAGTACTTC
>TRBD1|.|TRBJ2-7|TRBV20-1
CSAWDRDPYEQYF
TGCAGTGCTTGGGACAGGGACCCCTACGAGCAGTACTTC
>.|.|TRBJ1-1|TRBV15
CATEPNYLGLNTEAFF
TGTGCCACCGAACCCAATTACTTGGGTCTAAACACTGAAGCTTTCTTT
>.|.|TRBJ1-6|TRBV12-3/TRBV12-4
CASSSDKGNSPLHF
TGTGCCAGCAGTTCCGACAAGGGTAATTCACCCCTCCACTTT
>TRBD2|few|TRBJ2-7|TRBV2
CASSEGIAGKYEQYF
TGTGCCAGCAGTGAGGGGATAGCGGGAAAGTACGAGCAGTACTTC
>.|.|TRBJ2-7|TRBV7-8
CASTSGVAAYEQYF
TGTGCCAGCACCTCAGGGGTCGCCGCCTACGAGCAGTACTTC
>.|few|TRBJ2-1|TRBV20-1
CSAPGLTINEQFF
TGCAGTGCCCCTGGCTTGACCATCAATGAGCAGTTCTTC
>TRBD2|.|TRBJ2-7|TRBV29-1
CSVRGRASKDYEQYF
TGCAGCGTTCGCGGGAGGGCCAGTAAAGACTACGAGCAGTACTTC
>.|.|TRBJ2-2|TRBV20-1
CSARNLGSGTGELFF
TGCAGTGCCCGGAACCTAGGGAGCGGGACCGGGGAGCTGTTTTTT
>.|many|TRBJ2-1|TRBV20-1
CSASRTPLNNEQFF
TGCAGTGCTAGTCGGACGCCGCTTAACAATGAGCAGTTCTTC
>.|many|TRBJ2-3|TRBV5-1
CASGGTWDTQYF
TGCGCCAGCGGGGGGACTTGGGATACGCAGTATTTT
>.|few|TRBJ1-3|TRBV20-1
CSARSFGNTIYF
TGCAGTGCTAGAAGCTTTGGAAACACCATATATTTT
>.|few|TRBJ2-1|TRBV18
CASSPLLALSYNEQFF
TGTGCCAGCTCACCACTCTTAGCGCTGTCCTACAATGAGCAGTTCTTC